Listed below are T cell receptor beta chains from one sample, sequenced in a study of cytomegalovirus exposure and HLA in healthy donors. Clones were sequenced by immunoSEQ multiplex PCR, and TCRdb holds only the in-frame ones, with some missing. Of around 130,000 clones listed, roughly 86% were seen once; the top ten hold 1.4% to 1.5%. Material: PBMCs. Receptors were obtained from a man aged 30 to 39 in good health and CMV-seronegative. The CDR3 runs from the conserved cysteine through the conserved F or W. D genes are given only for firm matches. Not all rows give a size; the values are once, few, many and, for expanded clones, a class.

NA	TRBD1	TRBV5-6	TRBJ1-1	CASSAGTGKRTEAFF	TGTGCCAGCAGCGCTGGGACAGGGAAGCGGACTGAAGCTTTCTTT
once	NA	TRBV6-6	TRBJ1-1	CASIPPGGEGTEAFF	TGTGCCAGCATTCCTCCCGGGGGTGAAGGCACTGAAGCTTTCTTT
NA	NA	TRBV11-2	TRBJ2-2	CASSLSDRPVTGELFF	TGTGCCAGCAGCCTCTCAGACAGGCCGGTAACCGGGGAGCTGTTTTTT
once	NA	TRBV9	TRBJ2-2	CASSHRNTGELFF	TGTGCCAGCAGTCACAGGAACACCGGGGAGCTGTTTTTT
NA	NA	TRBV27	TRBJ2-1	CASSLGQYNEQFF	TGTGCCAGCAGTTTAGGACAGTACAATGAGCAGTTCTTC
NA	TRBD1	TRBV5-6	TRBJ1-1	CASSLMLRDRANTEAFF	TGTGCCAGCAGCTTGATGTTGAGGGACAGGGCAAACACTGAAGCTTTCTTT
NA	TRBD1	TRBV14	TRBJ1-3	CASSQDVVQGVNTIYF	TGTGCCAGCAGCCAAGATGTGGTCCAGGGGGTAAACACCATATATTTT
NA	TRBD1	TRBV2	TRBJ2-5	CASSPDRWSSETQYF	TGTGCCAGCAGCCCGGACAGGTGGTCCTCAGAGACCCAGTACTTC
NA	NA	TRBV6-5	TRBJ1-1	CASTASREGTEAFF	TGTGCCAGCACCGCAAGTAGGGAGGGCACTGAAGCTTTCTTT
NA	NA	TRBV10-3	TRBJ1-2	CAISESSGDYGYTF	TGTGCCATCAGTGAGTCGAGCGGCGACTATGGCTACACCTTC
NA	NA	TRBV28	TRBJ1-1	CASQVRGEYGNTEAFF	TGTGCCAGCCAAGTCCGGGGGGAGTATGGGAACACTGAAGCTTTCTTT
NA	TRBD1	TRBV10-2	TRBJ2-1	CASRMQGVNEQFF	TGCGCCAGCAGGATGCAGGGGGTCAATGAGCAGTTCTTC
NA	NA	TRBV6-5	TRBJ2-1	CASTIDGTYNEQFF	TGTGCCAGCACTATAGACGGGACCTACAATGAGCAGTTCTTC
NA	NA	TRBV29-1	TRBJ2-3	CSVGFGPQYF	TGCAGCGTTGGGTTTGGGCCGCAGTATTTT
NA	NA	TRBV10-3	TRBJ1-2	CAISGTAYGYTF	TGTGCCATCAGTGGGACAGCCTATGGCTACACCTTC
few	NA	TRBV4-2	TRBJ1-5	CASSQGSGFLGSQHF	TGTGCCAGCAGCCAAGGGTCGGGGTTTCTCGGGTCCCAGCATTTT
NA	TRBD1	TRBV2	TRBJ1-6	CASSAGTGPVNSPLHF	TGTGCCAGCAGCGCCGGGACAGGGCCCGTTAATTCACCCCTCCACTTT
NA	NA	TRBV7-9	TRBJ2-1	CASSLAPSGWSSYNEQFF	TGTGCCAGCAGCTTAGCGCCCAGCGGGTGGAGCTCCTACAATGAGCAGTTCTTC
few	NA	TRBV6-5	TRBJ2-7	CASSSQTYEQYF	TGTGCCAGCAGTTCTCAGACCTACGAGCAGTACTTC
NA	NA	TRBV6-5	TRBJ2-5	CASSWRNGQETQYF	TGTGCCAGCAGTTGGCGGAACGGACAAGAGACCCAGTACTTC
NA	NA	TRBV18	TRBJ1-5	CASSTEQVNQPQHF	TGTGCCAGCTCAACCGAACAGGTCAATCAGCCCCAGCATTTT
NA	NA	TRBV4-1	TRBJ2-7	CASSGGGSGEQYF	TGCGCCAGCAGTGGTGGGGGCTCGGGCGAGCAGTACTTC
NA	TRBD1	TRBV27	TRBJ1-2	CASRPIPGQGPPANYGYTF	TGTGCCAGCAGACCCATTCCGGGACAGGGGCCGCCAGCTAACTATGGCTACACCTTC
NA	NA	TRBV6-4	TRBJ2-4	CASSSYQGASNIQYF	TGTGCCAGCAGTTCTTATCAAGGGGCAAGTAACATTCAGTACTTC
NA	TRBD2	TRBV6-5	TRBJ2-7	CASRGLAGEYEQYF	TGTGCCAGCAGGGGACTAGCGGGAGAATACGAGCAGTACTTC
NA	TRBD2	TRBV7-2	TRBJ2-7	CASSLGPLAGSYEQYF	TGTGCCAGCAGCCTTGGACCACTAGCGGGTTCCTACGAGCAGTACTTC
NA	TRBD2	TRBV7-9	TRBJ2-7	CASSLAQGRTSGMGEQYF	TGTGCCAGCAGCTTAGCGCAGGGTAGGACTAGCGGGATGGGCGAGCAGTACTTC
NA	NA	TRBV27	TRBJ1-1	CASSFWRGKMTEAFF	TGTGCCAGCAGTTTCTGGAGAGGGAAGATGACTGAAGCTTTCTTT
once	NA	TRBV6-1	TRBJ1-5	CASSELRGRQPQHF	TGTGCCAGCAGTGAATTAAGGGGGAGACAGCCCCAGCATTTT
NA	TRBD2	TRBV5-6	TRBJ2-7	CASSLGQRGSYEQYF	TGTGCCAGCAGCTTGGGTCAGCGGGGCTCCTACGAGCAGTACTTC
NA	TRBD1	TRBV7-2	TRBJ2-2	CASSFRGLYTGELFF	TGTGCCAGCAGCTTCAGGGGGCTATACACCGGGGAGCTGTTTTTT
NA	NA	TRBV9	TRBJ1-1	CASSGRREMNTEAFF	TGTGCCAGCAGCGGACGCCGGGAAATGAACACTGAAGCTTTCTTT
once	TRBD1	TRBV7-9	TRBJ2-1	CASSSTGVNEQFF	TGTGCCAGCAGCTCAACAGGGGTCAATGAGCAGTTCTTC
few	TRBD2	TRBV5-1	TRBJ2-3	CASSWGAGGPSDTQYF	TGCGCCAGCAGCTGGGGAGCGGGAGGGCCTTCAGATACGCAGTATTTT
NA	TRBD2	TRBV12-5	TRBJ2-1	CASGLILAGGNEQFF	TGTGCTAGTGGTTTGATCCTAGCGGGAGGGAATGAGCAGTTCTTC
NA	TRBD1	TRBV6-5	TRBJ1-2	CASSEEGQAYGYTF	TGTGCCAGCAGCGAAGAGGGACAGGCCTATGGCTACACCTTC
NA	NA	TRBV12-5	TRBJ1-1	CASGLSVLNYQGITEAFF	TGTGCTAGTGGTTTGTCTGTATTAAATTACCAGGGGATCACTGAAGCTTTCTTT
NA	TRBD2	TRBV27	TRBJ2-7	CASSFSGGEQYF	TGTGCCAGCAGTTTTTCGGGAGGCGAGCAGTACTTC
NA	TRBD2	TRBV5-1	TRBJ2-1	CASRRDFAGGNEQFF	TGCGCCAGCAGGAGGGATTTCGCGGGGGGCAATGAGCAGTTCTTC